The present TCR beta chain was sequenced within a study of blood T cells in healthy people across ages (dated by TCRdb to the mid-2010s). General notes on the study: In model experiments, roughly one uniquely barcoded TCR beta cDNA molecule per two T cells was captured by template switching. The study measured age-related changes in TCR beta repertoire diversity using deep sequencing normalized with unique cDNA molecular identifiers. The donors were split into four age groups: young (average approximately 16 years), middle-aged (roughly 39), aged (roughly 65) and long-lived (approximately 80). For two donors (one aged 18 to 30 and one aged 80 or older), the study analyzed two additional independent replicas of 1 million unique cDNA reads from the same blood draw.

Sequences SGHRS (CDR1) and YFSETQ (CDR2) are obtained from the germline V gene. Compared with germline, V lacks 6 bases and J lacks 5 bases; bases without a gene match: 6. From the cysteine up to the phenylalanine, the CDR3 has a length of 14 residues. The retained sequence is limited to the CDR3, 42 bases, with the frame set at the first base. Here is what the overall study found, with its caveats: The percentage of naive T cells measured by flow cytometry correlated strongly with observed TCR beta diversity. Conclusive comparison of naive and antigen-experienced compartments was prevented by the profiling of bulk unsorted PBMCs. Compared with the aged group, the long-lived group had more naive CD4+ T cells, fewer expanded clones and increased TCR diversity, a pattern suggesting age selection. As age increased, observed TCR beta diversity per million T cells dropped in a roughly linear way, and a significant reduction was already evident by age 40. Total diversity estimates from one million sequenced T cells were considered lower bounds and underestimates. Donor CMV infection status was unknown, potentially confounding age-related changes in expanded clonotypes.

Libraries came from 5' RACE. Sequenced on an Illumina HiSeq 2500. A second PCR of roughly 6 to 11 cycles was run with a J-beta primer mix and a sample-barcoded 5' primer. A template-switch 5' adaptor carrying 12 random nucleotides introduced a unique molecular identifier onto each TCR beta cDNA molecule. Each sample yielded at least 2.5 million CDR3-containing paired-end reads. First-strand cDNA was synthesized from all RNA with the Mint cDNA synthesis kit, primed by a TRBC-specific oligonucleotide. After uracil-DNA glycosylase treatment, a first 18-cycle PCR used universal primers M1SS and BC2_uni_R on all cDNA. In the paper's pipeline: For normalization, 1 million high-quality reads were randomly selected from each sample, with every read carrying a distinct molecular identifier. Instead of being binned into consensus sequences, reads that shared molecular identifiers were thrown out. MiTCR, set to a Q25 quality threshold and the strictest error-elimination algorithm, was used for CDR3 identification, clonotype clustering and error correction. A nonparametric unseen species model with Euler transformation was used to estimate a lower bound on total TCR beta diversity. Through fastp at Q25 and MiXCR, TCRdb rebuilt clones from the public reads, retaining in-frame beta chains. Each entry merges the rows of one CDR3 protein and shows their most common DNA and genes. The V and J calls shown here were made by TCRdb, not taken from the authors' results. Recorded for this sample are around 1,000,000 distinct CDR3 sequences; roughly 24% of them occurred a single time. The ten largest account for 0.65% to 0.75% of the sample.

The donors were 40 or so Caucasian individuals from Russia, aged about 6 to 95 years, who were systemically healthy. Each donor gave ten milliliters of peripheral blood, collected into EDTA-treated Vacutainer tubes. PBMCs were isolated by Ficoll-Paque density-gradient centrifugation, with at least 7 million obtained per sample. Trizol reagent was used to extract total RNA from PBMCs, with at least 5 micrograms per sample. The percentages of naive CD45RAhigh/CD27high T cells were determined by flow cytometry on a PBMC aliquot from every donor. About this clonotype itself: It lacks a known antigen. No base qualities exist here, and no much larger clone lies one base off it.

Another study also made use of these data, one on T cells of mothers and their children. The second paper further reports: The donors were nine systemically healthy Caucasian individuals, made up of three mothers and their six children. cDNA synthesis consumed the entire amount of extracted RNA, loaded at about 1.6 ug RNA in each 15 ul reaction. In the second PCR, the M1S primer introduced both the sample barcodes and 2-4 random nucleotides. Over 10 million TCR beta CDR3 reads came from each mother, compared with some 3 million reads from each child. Thymic selection shapes the output of TCR recombination in a similar way in related and unrelated pairs, and inherited differences have a minor effect. Normalized repertoire overlap in related mother-child pairs was always slightly higher than in unrelated mother-child pairs, but the difference was never significant. With a sensitivity of about 100 clones per million clonotypes, no persistent microchimeric T cell clones were detected. Deep NGS was used in the study to compare the TCR beta repertoires of mothers and children and to look for features that separate related mother-child pairs from unrelated individuals. Mothers averaged 40 +/- 4 years of age and children averaged roughly 12 +/- 4 years. After adapter ligation with NEBNext reagents, the libraries were sequenced on Illumina HiSeq 2000 with 100+100 nt paired-end reads. To prevent cross-contamination, the mother and child libraries were prepared a month apart and were sequenced in separate runs. Between roughly 500,000 and 2,100,000 distinct TCR beta clonotypes were identified per donor. Naive TCR beta clonotypes were estimated from low-frequency clonotypes matched to each donor's FACS-determined naive share, without sorting.

This sequence originates from a girl under 10 years old in good health. The chain couples TRBV5-1 to TRBJ2-3; 10 bases in the junction line up with TRBD1. Input material: blood. Read as DNA, the sequence is TGCGCCAGCAAGTTCGGGACAGGGGTAGATACGCAGTATTTT. Its protein product is CASKFGTGVDTQYF.